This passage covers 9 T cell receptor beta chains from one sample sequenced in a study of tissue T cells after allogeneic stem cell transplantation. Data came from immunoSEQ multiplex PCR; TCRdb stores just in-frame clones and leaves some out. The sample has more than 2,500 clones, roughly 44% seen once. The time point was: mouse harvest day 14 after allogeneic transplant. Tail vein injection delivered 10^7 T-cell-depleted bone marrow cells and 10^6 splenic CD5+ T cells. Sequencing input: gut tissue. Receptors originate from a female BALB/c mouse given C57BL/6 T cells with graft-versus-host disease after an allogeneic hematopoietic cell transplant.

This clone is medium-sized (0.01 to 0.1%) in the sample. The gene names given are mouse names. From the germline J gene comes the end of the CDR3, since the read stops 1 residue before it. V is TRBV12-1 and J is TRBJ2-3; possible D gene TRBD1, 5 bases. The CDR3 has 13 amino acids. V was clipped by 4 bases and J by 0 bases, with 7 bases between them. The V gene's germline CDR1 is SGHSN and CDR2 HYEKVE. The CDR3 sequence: CASSDNSAETLYF. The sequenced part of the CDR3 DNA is TGTGCCAGCTCGGACAATAGTGCAGAAACGCTGTAT.

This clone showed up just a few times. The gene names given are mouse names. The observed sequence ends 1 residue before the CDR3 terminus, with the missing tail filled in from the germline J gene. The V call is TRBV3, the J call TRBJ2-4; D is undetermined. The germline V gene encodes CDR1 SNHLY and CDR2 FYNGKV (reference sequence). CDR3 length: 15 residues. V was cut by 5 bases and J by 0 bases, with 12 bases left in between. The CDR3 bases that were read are TGTGCCAGCAGCAACGGCAGGCACAGTCAAAACACCTTGTAC. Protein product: CASSNGRHSQNTLY. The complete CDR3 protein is CASSNGRHSQNTLYF.

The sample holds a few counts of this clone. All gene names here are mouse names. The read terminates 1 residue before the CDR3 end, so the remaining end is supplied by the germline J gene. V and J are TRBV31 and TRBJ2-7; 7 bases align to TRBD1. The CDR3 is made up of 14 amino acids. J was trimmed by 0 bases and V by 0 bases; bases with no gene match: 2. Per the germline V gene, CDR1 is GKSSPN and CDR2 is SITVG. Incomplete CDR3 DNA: TGTGCCTGGAGTCTCGGGACAGACTCCTATGAACAGTAC. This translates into CAWSLGTDSYEQY. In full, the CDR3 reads CAWSLGTDSYEQYF.

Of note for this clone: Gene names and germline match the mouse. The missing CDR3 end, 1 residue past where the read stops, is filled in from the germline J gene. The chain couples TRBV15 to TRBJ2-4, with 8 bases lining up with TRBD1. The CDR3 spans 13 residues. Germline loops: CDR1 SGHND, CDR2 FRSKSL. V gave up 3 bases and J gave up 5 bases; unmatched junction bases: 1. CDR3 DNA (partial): TGTGCCAGCAGTTTCGGGACAGGAAACACCTTGTAC. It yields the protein CASSFGTGNTLY. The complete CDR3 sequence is CASSFGTGNTLYF.

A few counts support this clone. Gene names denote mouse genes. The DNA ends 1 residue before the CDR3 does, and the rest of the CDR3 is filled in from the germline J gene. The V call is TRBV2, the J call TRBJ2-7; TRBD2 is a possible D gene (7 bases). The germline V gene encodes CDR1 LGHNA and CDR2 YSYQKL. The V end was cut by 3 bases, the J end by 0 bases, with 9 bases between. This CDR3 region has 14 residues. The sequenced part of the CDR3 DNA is TGTGCCAGCAGCCACGGGGGGCGCTCCTATGAACAGTAC. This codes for CASSHGGRSYEQY. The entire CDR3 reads CASSHGGRSYEQYF.

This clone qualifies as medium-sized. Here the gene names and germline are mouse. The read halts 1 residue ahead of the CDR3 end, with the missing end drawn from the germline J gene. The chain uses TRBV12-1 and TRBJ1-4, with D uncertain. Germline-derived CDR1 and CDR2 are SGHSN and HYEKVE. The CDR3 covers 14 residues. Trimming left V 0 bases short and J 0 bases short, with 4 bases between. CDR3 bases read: TGTGCCAGCTCTCTCGGGGTTTCCAACGAAAGATTATTT. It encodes CASSLGVSNERLF. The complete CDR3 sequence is CASSLGVSNERLFF.

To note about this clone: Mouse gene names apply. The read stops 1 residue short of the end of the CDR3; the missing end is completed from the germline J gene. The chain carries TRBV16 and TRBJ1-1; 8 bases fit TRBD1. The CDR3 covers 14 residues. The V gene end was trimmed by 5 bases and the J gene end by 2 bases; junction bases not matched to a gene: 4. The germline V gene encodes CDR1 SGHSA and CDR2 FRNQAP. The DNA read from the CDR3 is TGTGCAAGCAGCACCGACAGGGGTAACACAGAAGTCTTC. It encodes CASSTDRGNTEVF. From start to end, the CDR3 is CASSTDRGNTEVFF.

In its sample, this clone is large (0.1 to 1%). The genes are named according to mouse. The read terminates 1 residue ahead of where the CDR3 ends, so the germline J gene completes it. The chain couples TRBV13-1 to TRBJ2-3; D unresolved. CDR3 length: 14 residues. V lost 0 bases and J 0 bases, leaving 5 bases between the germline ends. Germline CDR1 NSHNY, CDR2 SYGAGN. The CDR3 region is CASSDAGSAETLYF. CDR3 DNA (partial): TGTGCCAGCAGTGATGCTGGTAGTGCAGAAACGCTGTAT.

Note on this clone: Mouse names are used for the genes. The CDR3 sequence is CASSLGNQDTQYF. The sequenced part of the CDR3 DNA is TGTGCCAGCAGTCTGGGCAACCAAGACACCCAGTAC. The rearrangement joins TRBV26 to TRBJ2-5; D remains ambiguous. The observed sequence ends 1 residue before the CDR3 terminus, with the missing tail filled in from the germline J gene. The CDR3 runs 13 residues. V was trimmed by 2 bases and J by 0 bases, leaving 3 bases between them. The germline V gene has CDR1 KGHPV and CDR2 FQNQEV (reference sequence).